The rows below give T cell receptor beta chains drawn from one sample of a study of shared clonotypes between healthy human individuals. Produced via immunoSEQ multiplex PCR; TCRdb's table is partial and in-frame only. The table has a few million clones, over 90% seen once. Input material: naive CD4+ T cells from PBMCs. These receptors came from a man between 18 and 35 years old in good health. Some clones in this sample may be carry-over from other donors' samples. CDR3s include the opening cysteine and the closing phenylalanine or tryptophan. Clone size is given for some rows only: seen once, a few or many times, or a class if the clone is expanded.

NA TRBJ2-7 TRBV18 CASSQGLAAYEQYF
NA TRBJ2-5 TRBV18 CASSPQTGEGSQYF
once TRBJ1-4 TRBV19 CASKNEKLFF
NA TRBJ2-1 TRBV11-2 CASSSFSGNYNEQFF
once TRBJ1-5 TRBV19 CATSQAAGQPQHF
NA TRBJ2-5 TRBV4-1 CASSLGRQETQYF
NA TRBJ2-5 TRBV18 CASSPGGRETQYF
few TRBJ1-5 TRBV19 CASSTQYSNQPQHF
NA TRBJ2-7 TRBV28 CASSPRDGYEQYF
NA TRBJ2-2 TRBV6-6 CASSRTGAGELFF
NA TRBJ1-2 TRBV12-2 CASRPPGAIKRGYTF
once TRBJ1-5 TRBV27 CASRTGQYNQPQHF
NA TRBJ1-5 TRBV16 CASSQSGADQPQHF
NA TRBJ2-3 TRBV5-1 CASSSFGASTDTQYF
NA TRBJ2-7 TRBV7-9 CASSSYSYEQYF
NA TRBJ2-1 TRBV6-1 CASSEPRGNEQFF
NA TRBJ2-3 TRBV19 CASSIQPSTDTQYF
NA TRBJ1-2 TRBV28 CASSSGQGLWGYGYTF
NA TRBJ1-1 TRBV7-3 CASSLTGFTEAFF
NA TRBJ2-1 TRBV10-1 CASSESQLGGRTYNEQFF
once TRBJ1-5 TRBV6-4 CASSETYNQPQHF
NA TRBJ2-5 TRBV6-5 CASSYRRTSGRGTQYF
NA TRBJ1-6 TRBV30 CATGPLHF
NA TRBJ2-5 TRBV5-1 CASSFKDNQETQYF
NA TRBJ1-1 TRBV9 CASSVGPGGEGEAFF
NA TRBJ2-7 TRBV7-2 CASSPRPTPDEQYF
few TRBJ2-7 TRBV28 CASSKRGLAGAYEQYF
NA TRBJ1-5 TRBV28 CASSPALRGIQPQHF
NA TRBJ1-5 TRBV2 CASSAGVSNQPQHF
NA TRBJ2-2 TRBV28 CTSVPGTGLTGELFF
NA TRBJ1-2 TRBV27 CASSSGTGGPVGRGYTF
NA TRBJ2-3 TRBV7-2 CASSRRKGLAGVGDTQYF
once TRBJ2-7 TRBV7-8 CASSPRRLPSYEQYF
NA TRBJ2-7 TRBV14 CASSQASGYEQYF
NA TRBJ2-2 TRBV11-3 CASSPLGRGVTGELFF
NA TRBJ2-5 TRBV18 CASSLGQAEETQYF
NA TRBJ1-2 TRBV5-8 CASSPGPLNYGYTF
once TRBJ1-2 TRBV28 CASSSGQGSKGYTF
NA TRBJ2-2 TRBV15 CATRGPNTGELFF
NA TRBJ1-1 TRBV29-1 CSVGPLFAVEAFF
NA TRBJ2-1 TRBV29-1 CSVAWTSGRAYNEQFF
few TRBJ1-1 TRBV4-2 CASSISLNTEAFF
NA TRBJ2-7 TRBV6-1 CASSERRDYEQYF
few TRBJ1-1 TRBV5-4 CASSLFEGLTEAFF
once TRBJ1-1 TRBV5-1 CASSPSTGDTEAFF